These 30 T cell receptor beta chains were all obtained from the same sample, sequenced in a study of OX40 agonist ivuxolimab in advanced cancers. Assay used: immunoSEQ multiplex PCR; TCRdb lists only in-frame clones, some missing. Found here are 65,000 to 90,000 clones, about 87% of them singletons; the top ten hold about 0.53%. The specimen was CD4+ or CD8+ T cells sorted from blood, collected in a trial of the OX40 agonist ivuxolimab. All receptors derive from an adult with an advanced solid tumor such as melanoma, head and neck, liver or kidney cancer.

CDR3 loop: CSVDGANYGYTF. Here the CDR3 DNA reads TGCAGCGTTGATGGCGCTAACTATGGCTACACCTTC. The V gene is TRBV29-1, the J gene TRBJ1-2, with D unclear. In germline, CDR1 is SQVTM, CDR2 ANQGSEA. The V gene lost 3 bases and the J gene lost 0 bases, with 5 bases spanning the gap. The CDR3 runs to 12 residues.

This clone occurred a few times. The chain couples TRBV30 to TRBJ2-2; TRBD1 is a possible D gene (6 bases). V was cut by 3 bases and J by 1 base, with 12 bases left in between. The CDR3 is 15 amino acids. Per the germline V gene, CDR1 is GTSNPN and CDR2 is SVGIG (reference sequence). The CDR3 region is CAWRGSDRNTGELFF. CDR3 sequence (DNA): TGTGCCTGGAGGGGGTCGGACAGGAACACCGGGGAGCTGTTTTTT.

The chain is built from TRBV5-4 and TRBJ2-7; either TRBD1 or TRBD2 may supply D (5 bases each). Per germline, CDR1 SGHNT and CDR2 YYREEE (reference sequence). There are 12 residues in the CDR3. V lost 5 bases to trimming and J lost 2 bases, with 8 bases between them. In DNA, the CDR3 is TGTGCCAGCAGTATGGGGGCCTACGAGCAGTACTTC. It is translated as CASSMGAYEQYF. Full variable domain (rest looked up from reference TRBV5-4 and TRBJ2-7): ETGVTQSPTHLIKTRGQQVTLRCSSQSGHNTVSWYQQALGQGPQFIFQYYREEENGRGNFPPRFSGLQFPNYSSELNVNALELDDSALYLCASSMGAYEQYFGPGTRLTVT.

The gene calls are TRBV7-3 and TRBJ2-1; 8 nucleotides align to TRBD2. Germline values: CDR1 SGHTA, CDR2 FQGTGA. After removal of 2 bases from V and 5 bases from J, the junction contained 14 bases not matched to a gene. The CDR3 totals 18 residues. CDR3 coding DNA: TGTGCCAGCAGCTTATGGAGTGGAAGCGGGAGAGGGAACAATGAGCAGTTCTTC. As protein: CASSLWSGSGRGNNEQFF.

V is TRBV7-8 and J is TRBJ2-7, with no clear D. In germline, CDR1 is SGHVS, CDR2 FQNEAQ. The V end lost 6 bases, the J end lost 0 bases, and 12 bases lay between the germline ends. The CDR3 consists of 14 residues. The chain's CDR3 is CASRVEWSSYEQYF. In DNA, the CDR3 is TGTGCCAGCAGGGTGGAGTGGAGCTCCTACGAGCAGTACTTC. Using reference TRBV7-8 and TRBJ2-7 for the parts outside the CDR3, the full variable domain is GAGVSQSPRYKVAKRGQDVALRCDPISGHVSLFWYQQALGQGPEFLTYFQNEAQLDKSGLPSDRFFAERPEGSVSTLKIQRTQQEDSAVYLCASRVEWSSYEQYFGPGTRLTVT.

V gene TRBV9 combines with J gene TRBJ2-2; weak D call: TRBD2 (5 bases). This CDR3 is built from 17 residues. The germline V gene encodes CDR1 SGDLS and CDR2 YYNGEE. Trimming pared 4 bases from V and 6 bases from J, leaving 22 bases between. Here the CDR3 DNA reads TGTGCCAGCAGCCTAAGGACTGGTTTAATTGATGCCGGGGAGCTGTTTTTT. It translates to CASSLRTGLIDAGELFF.

The chain carries TRBV7-9 and TRBJ1-2; a weak D match, TRBD1 (6 bases). V lost 1 base to trimming and J lost 7 bases, with 16 bases between them. Germline CDR1 SEHNR, CDR2 FQNEAQ (reference sequence). This CDR3 has 15 amino acids. CDR3 in amino acids: CASSLEVSGEGGYTF. CDR3 DNA: TGTGCCAGCAGCTTAGAGGTGTCAGGGGAAGGTGGCTACACCTTC.

The chain uses TRBV11-2 and TRBJ1-1; possibly TRBD1 for D (5 bases). This CDR3 comprises 14 residues. With 5 bases removed from V and 6 bases from J, the gap between germline ends came to 16 bases. Germline V gives CDR1 SGHAT, CDR2 FQNNGV. The CDR3 loop reads CASSAVRGGSEAFF. In DNA, the CDR3 is TGTGCCAGCAGCGCAGTCCGGGGGGGATCTGAAGCTTTCTTT.

The chain is built from TRBV10-3 and TRBJ1-1; TRBD1 matches 10 bases. Trimming took 3 bases from V and 0 from J; bases not matched to a gene: 4. Per the germline V gene, CDR1 is ENHRY and CDR2 is SYGVKD. The CDR3 totals 16 residues. The CDR3 loop reads CAISEDRGRMNTEAFF. The CDR3 region has the DNA TGTGCCATCAGTGAAGACAGGGGGCGGATGAACACTGAAGCTTTCTTT.

The V gene is TRBV11-2, the J gene TRBJ2-1; 8 bases agree with TRBD2. Trimming removed 1 base from V and 0 bases from J; junction bases left unmatched: 8. The V gene's germline CDR1 is SGHAT and CDR2 FQNNGV. The CDR3 contains 18 residues. CDR3 coding DNA: TGTGCCAGCAGCTTAGGCCCGACCGGGAGGGGCTCCTACAATGAGCAGTTCTTC. It is translated as CASSLGPTGRGSYNEQFF. The full variable domain, completed using reference TRBV11-2 and TRBJ2-1, is EAGVAQSPRYKIIEKRQSVAFWCNPISGHATLYWYQQILGQGPKLLIQFQNNGVVDDSQLPKDRFSAERLKGVDSTLKIQPAKLEDSAVYLCASSLGPTGRGSYNEQFFGPGTRLTVL.

This clone was detected only once. J is TRBJ1-3 and V is TRBV6-4; no definite D call. The CDR3 has 16 residues. V dropped 2 bases and J dropped 1 base, with 12 bases sitting between them. Germline-derived CDR1 and CDR2 are MRHNA and SNTAGT. CDR3 protein: CASSDKAGESGNTIYF. The CDR3 DNA sequence: TGTGCCAGCAGTGACAAGGCAGGCGAGTCTGGAAACACCATATATTTT.

The count of this clone is one. This sequence joins TRBV11-3 and TRBJ1-1; D is undetermined. The CDR3 has 14 residues. The V gene's germline CDR1 is SGHNT and CDR2 YENEEA. V lost 1 base to trimming and J lost 1 base, with 7 bases between them. The DNA of the CDR3 is TGTGCCAGCAGCTTAGGCGCAGCGAACACTGAAGCTTTCTTT. Translated: CASSLGAANTEAFF.

Here the CDR3 DNA reads TGTGCCAGCAGTGAATGGGGGGACAGGAACATTCAGTACTTC. The encoded protein is CASSEWGDRNIQYF. The V and J genes are TRBV25-1 and TRBJ2-4, with TRBD1 matching 8 bases. J gave up 7 bases and V 1 base, and 3 bases lay outside the gene matches. The CDR3 loop spans 14 amino acids. Germline loops: CDR1 MGHDK, CDR2 SYGVNS. The full variable domain, with the rest looked up from reference TRBV25-1 and TRBJ2-4, is EADIYQTPRYLVIGTGKKITLECSQTMGHDKMYWYQQDPGMELHLIHYSYGVNSTEKGDLSSESTVSRIRTEHFPLTLESARPSHTSQYLCASSEWGDRNIQYFGAGTRLSVL.

The chain employs TRBV28 and TRBJ1-1; D gene ambiguous. Germline V gene sequence: CDR1 MDHEN, CDR2 SYDVKM. This CDR3 is built from 15 residues. V gave up 6 bases and J gave up 0 bases, with 14 bases separating them. The DNA for the CDR3 is TGTGCCAGCAGGTTACCCGGGTCGATGAACACTGAAGCTTTCTTT. This translates into CASRLPGSMNTEAFF.

J is TRBJ2-7 and V is TRBV6-5, with D maybe TRBD2 (5 bases). CDR1 is MNHEY, CDR2 SVGAGI, per germline. The CDR3 is 15 amino acids. Trimming took off 2 bases at V and 1 base at J, with 12 bases between the two ends. CDR3 protein: CASSYADGVSYEQYF. CDR3 DNA sequence: TGTGCCAGCAGTTACGCGGACGGGGTTTCCTACGAGCAGTACTTC.

The genes are TRBV7-3 and TRBJ2-1; D is possibly TRBD1 (5 bases). The V and J ends lost 6 bases and 0 bases respectively, with 9 bases between them. This CDR3 region has 14 residues. Germline V gives CDR1 SGHTA, CDR2 FQGTGA. CDR3 nucleotide sequence: TGTGCCAGCAGTCCAGACAGCTCCTACAATGAGCAGTTCTTC. Translation gives CASSPDSSYNEQFF. The whole variable domain, remainder taken from reference TRBV7-3 and TRBJ2-1, is GAGVSQTPSNKVTEKGKYVELRCDPISGHTALYWYRQSLGQGPEFLIYFQGTGAADDSGLPNDRFFAVRPEGSVSTLKIQRTERGDSAVYLCASSPDSSYNEQFFGPGTRLTVL.

The rearrangement uses TRBV27 and TRBJ1-6; no reliable D call. The length of the CDR3 is 15 residues. The germline V and J ends were trimmed by 5 bases and 7 bases, with 15 bases remaining between them. Germline assignment: CDR1 MNHEY and CDR2 SMNVEV (reference sequence). CDR3 in DNA: TGTGCCAGCAGTCCGAGGGCCCTACAGAATTCACCCCTCCACTTT. It codes for CASSPRALQNSPLHF.

The CDR3 is CASSLGPRDTQYF. The CDR3 bases are TGTGCCAGCTCACTCGGTCCCCGAGATACGCAGTATTTT. The chain recombines TRBV18 with TRBJ2-3; D remains unclear. The CDR3 has 13 amino acids. V was clipped by 4 bases and J by 5 bases, with 10 bases between them. Germline CDR1 reads KGHSH; CDR2 reads LQKENI.

The gene calls are TRBV6-5 and TRBJ1-4, with a weak D call TRBD1 (5 bases). From germline, CDR1 is MNHEY and CDR2 SVGAGI. The CDR3 totals 15 residues. Trimming took off 5 bases at V and 4 bases at J, with 14 bases between the two ends. CDR3: CASSRGLFNNEKLFF. For the CDR3, the DNA is TGTGCCAGCAGTCGGGGACTTTTCAATAATGAAAAACTGTTTTTT.

The V gene is TRBV5-6, the J gene TRBJ2-2; 12 bases line up with TRBD2. The CDR3 sequence is 16 residues long. Trimming at V came to 3 bases and at J to 7 bases, leaving 7 bases not matched to a gene. CDR1 is SGHDT and CDR2 is YYEEEE in the germline V gene. The CDR3 sequence: CASSWGLAGGNGELFF. For the CDR3, the DNA is TGTGCCAGCAGCTGGGGACTAGCGGGCGGGAACGGGGAGCTGTTTTTT.

V usage is TRBV27 and J usage is TRBJ2-6, with 12 positions matching TRBD1. Germline V gene lookup returns CDR1 MNHEY and CDR2 SMNVEV (reference sequence). The CDR3 is made up of 19 amino acids. With 4 bases clipped from V and 2 bases from J, the junction kept 9 bases outside the gene matches. CDR3 residues: CASSSGTGGGPPGANVLTF. The CDR3 nucleotides are TGTGCCAGCAGTTCCGGGACAGGGGGCGGCCCCCCTGGGGCCAACGTCCTGACTTTC.

The V call is TRBV19, the J call TRBJ2-3; perhaps TRBD2 as D (6 bases). Germline V gives CDR1 LNHDA, CDR2 SQIVND (reference sequence). CDR3 length: 17 residues. Trimming removed 2 bases from V and 0 bases from J, with 15 bases in between. The CDR3 loop reads CASSIKGGTLSTDTQYF. In DNA, the CDR3 is TGTGCCAGTAGTATAAAAGGCGGGACGCTAAGCACAGATACGCAGTATTTT.

This chain connects TRBV28 to TRBJ2-7, with D maybe TRBD1 (6 bases). V dropped 4 bases and J dropped 6 bases, with 13 bases sitting between them. The germline V gene has CDR1 MDHEN and CDR2 SYDVKM. The CDR3 runs to 13 residues. The DNA for the CDR3 is TGTGCCAGCAGTTCCGCAAAAGGGGGCGAGCAGTACTTC. Residues: CASSSAKGGEQYF.

The rearrangement links TRBV5-1 to TRBJ2-1, with 9 nucleotides matching TRBD2. J gave up 6 bases and V 3 bases, and 7 bases lay outside the gene matches. Germline lookup yields CDR1 SGHRS and CDR2 YFSETQ. The CDR3 has 15 residues. The CDR3 nucleotides are TGCGCCAGCAGCTCCTTTCCGGGACTAGCCAATGAGCAGTTCTTC. It codes for CASSSFPGLANEQFF. The full variable domain, rest sourced from reference TRBV5-1 and TRBJ2-1, is KAGVTQTPRYLIKTRGQQVTLSCSPISGHRSVSWYQQTPGQGLQFLFEYFSETQRNKGNFPGRFSGRQFSNSRSEMNVSTLELGDSALYLCASSSFPGLANEQFFGPGTRLTVL.

The gene calls are TRBV27 and TRBJ2-1, with TRBD1 matching over 9 bases. This CDR3 contains 16 residues. With 3 bases clipped from V and 9 bases from J, the junction kept 12 bases outside the gene matches. Germline CDR1 and CDR2: MNHEY and SMNVEV (reference sequence). The CDR3 loop reads CASSFKGTGFAFEQFF. The CDR3 DNA reads TGTGCCAGCAGTTTTAAAGGGACAGGGTTTGCATTTGAGCAGTTCTTC.

The chain links TRBV29-1 to TRBJ1-1; D not certain. Germline V gives CDR1 SQVTM, CDR2 ANQGSEA. Trimming removed 3 bases from V and 3 bases from J, with 20 bases in between. CDR3 length equals 16 residues. The chain's CDR3 is CSVDDQRYRWDTEAFF. As DNA, the CDR3 is TGCAGCGTTGATGACCAGCGATATCGGTGGGACACTGAAGCTTTCTTT.

The chain combines TRBV6-1 with TRBJ2-5; D uncertain. TRBJ2-7 explains the end of the DNA better; the J call may be wrong. The germline gives CDR1 MNHNS, CDR2 SASEGT. The length of the CDR3 is 12 residues. The CDR3 nucleotides read TGTGCCAGCAGCAACATGGCCTACGAGCAGTACTTC. Protein: CASSNMAYEQYF.

The chain employs TRBV11-2 and TRBJ2-7, with TRBD2 identical over 7 bases. The germline V gene has CDR1 SGHAT and CDR2 FQNNGV. Trimming at V came to 6 bases and at J to 0 bases, leaving 5 bases not matched to a gene. The CDR3 sequence is 14 residues long. The CDR3 protein is CASSLAASSYEQYF. As DNA, the CDR3 is TGTGCCAGCAGTCTAGCGGCTAGCTCCTACGAGCAGTACTTC.

This rearrangement joins TRBV5-1 to TRBJ1-1; D unclear. V lost 0 bases to trimming and J lost 8 bases, with 14 bases between them. This CDR3 has 14 residues. The germline V gene encodes CDR1 SGHRS and CDR2 YFSETQ. The CDR3 here is CASSLDSANSEAFF. In nucleotides, the CDR3 is TGCGCCAGCAGCTTGGACAGCGCTAACTCCGAAGCTTTCTTT.

This sequence joins TRBV7-8 and TRBJ2-7; D not resolved. This CDR3 has 14 amino acids. V was clipped by 4 bases and J by 5 bases, with 15 bases between them. Germline V gene lookup returns CDR1 SGHVS and CDR2 FQNEAQ. The CDR3 loop is CASSYGRTTHEQYF. The CDR3 bases are TGTGCCAGCAGCTATGGACGGACCACCCACGAGCAGTACTTC.